Reported below is one T cell receptor (beta chain). In the study's own analysis: Amplified reference gene primers provided the basis for estimating nucleated cell counts. Data came from immunoSEQ multiplex PCR; TCRdb stores just in-frame clones and leaves some out. V, J and clone size were drawn from that table, and D and trimming were deduced from the DNA. The sample has 650,000 to 800,000 clones, just under 90% seen once. The CDR3 totals 16 residues. Germline-derived CDR1 and CDR2 are SGHNT and YYREEE (reference sequence). The ends lost 3 bases at V and 5 bases at J; junction bases unmatched: 5. This record belongs to a study of blood T cell repertoires in COVID-19. Study-level background: COVID-19 samples, acute and convalescent, were from the United States, Italy and Spain. Sample material is recorded as cDNA or gDNA derived from T cells, B-cell-depleted T cells, or PBMCs.

This clonotype was sampled from a woman aged 18-29 years with acute or convalescent COVID-19. The rearrangement links TRBV5-4 to TRBJ2-2; 12 positions match TRBD2. The sequencing sample was made of peripheral blood. The DNA for the CDR3 is TGTGCCAGCAGCTGGGGGACTAGCGGGCCGACCGGGGAGCTGTTTTTT. Translated, it gives CASSWGTSGPTGELFF.